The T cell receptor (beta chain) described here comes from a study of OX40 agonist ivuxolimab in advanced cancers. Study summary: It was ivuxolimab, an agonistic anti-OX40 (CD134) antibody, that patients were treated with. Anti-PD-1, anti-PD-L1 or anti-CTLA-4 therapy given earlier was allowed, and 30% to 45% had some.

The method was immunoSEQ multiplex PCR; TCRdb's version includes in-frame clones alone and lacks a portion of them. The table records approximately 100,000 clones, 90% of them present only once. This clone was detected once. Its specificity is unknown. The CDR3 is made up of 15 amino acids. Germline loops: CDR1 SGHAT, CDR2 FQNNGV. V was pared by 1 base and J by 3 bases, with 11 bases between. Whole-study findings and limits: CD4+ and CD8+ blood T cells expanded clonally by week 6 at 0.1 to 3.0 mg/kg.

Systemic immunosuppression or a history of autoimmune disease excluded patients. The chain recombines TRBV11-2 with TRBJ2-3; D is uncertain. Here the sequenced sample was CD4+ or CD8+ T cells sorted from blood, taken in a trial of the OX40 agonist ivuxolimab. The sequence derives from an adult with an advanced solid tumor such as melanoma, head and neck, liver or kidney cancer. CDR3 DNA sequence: TGTGCCAGCAGCTTAGTGGGATTTGGGACAGATACGCAGTATTTT. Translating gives CASSLVGFGTDTQYF.